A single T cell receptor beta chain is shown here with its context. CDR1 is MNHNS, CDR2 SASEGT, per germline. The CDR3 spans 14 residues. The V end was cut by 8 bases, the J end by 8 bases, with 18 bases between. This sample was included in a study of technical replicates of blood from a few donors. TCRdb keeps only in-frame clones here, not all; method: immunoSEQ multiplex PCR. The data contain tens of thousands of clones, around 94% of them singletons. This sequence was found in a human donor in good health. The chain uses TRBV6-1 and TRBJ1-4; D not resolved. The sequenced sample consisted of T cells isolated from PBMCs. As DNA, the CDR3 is TGTGCCAGCTGTATGAGGTCCCGGGAGGAAAAACTGTTTTTT. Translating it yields CASCMRSREEKLFF.